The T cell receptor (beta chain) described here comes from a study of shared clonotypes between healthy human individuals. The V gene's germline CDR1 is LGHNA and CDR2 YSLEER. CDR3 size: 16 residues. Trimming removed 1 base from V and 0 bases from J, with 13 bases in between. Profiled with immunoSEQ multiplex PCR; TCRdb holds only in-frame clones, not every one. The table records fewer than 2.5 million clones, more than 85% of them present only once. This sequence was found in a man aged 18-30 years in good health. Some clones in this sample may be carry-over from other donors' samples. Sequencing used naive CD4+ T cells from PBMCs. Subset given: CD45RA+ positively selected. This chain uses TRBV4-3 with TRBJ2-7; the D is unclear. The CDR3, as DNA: TGCGCCAGCAGCCAAGCCAGACGCTCACCCTCCTACGAGCAGTACTTC. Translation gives CASSQARRSPSYEQYF.